The clone carrying this T cell receptor beta chain showed up just a few times. Its antigen is not identified. The sample carries other DNA sequences with the same CDR3. This entry belongs to a study of cytomegalovirus exposure and HLA in healthy donors. Study-wide results and caveats: Diagnosis of cytomegalovirus status made by the classifier reportedly showed high specificity and sensitivity. Highly shared sequence variants in one cluster were likely a sequencing artifact. Investigators reported more than 150 TCR beta chains as tied to cytomegalovirus. Most observed TCR sequences were rare, whereas some public TCRs were detected in many donors.

From germline, CDR1 is SGHVS and CDR2 FQNEAQ. V lost 8 bases to trimming and J lost 6 bases; unmatched junction nucleotides: 9. This CDR3 is built from 14 residues. In the PCR, 60 Vbeta and 13 Jbeta primers were used. Method: immunoSEQ multiplex PCR; TCRdb's copy keeps in-frame clones and lacks some. The sample lists more than 95,000 clones, around 79% occurring once. This TCR was sampled from a man aged 50 or older in good health and CMV-seropositive. The chain uses TRBV7-8 and TRBJ2-2, with 7 bases aligning to TRBD2. Specimen: PBMCs. CDR3 DNA: TGTGCCAGCTGCCAGAGGGAGGGCGCCGGGGAGCTGTTTTTT. This encodes CASCQREGAGELFF.